The T cell receptor beta chain under discussion was sequenced for a study of cytomegalovirus exposure and HLA in healthy donors. Study outcomes and limitations: There were some public TCRs occurring in many donors, but most TCR sequences were rare.

Profiling relied on immunoSEQ multiplex PCR, and the TCRdb table lists in-frame clones only, not all of them. The sample has 120,000 or so clones; approximately 88% are singletons. The trim removed 4 bases at V and 8 bases at J, leaving 7 bases unmatched. This CDR3 spans 13 amino acids. Germline CDR1 reads MNHEY; CDR2 reads SMNVEV (reference sequence). Details on this clone: As yet, its antigen is unknown.

V gene TRBV27 combines with J gene TRBJ1-2; 7 bases align to TRBD1. Sequenced material: PBMCs. The origin of this receptor is a woman in her late teens or twenties in good health and CMV-seronegative. The CDR3 loop is CASSSDRFIGYTF. The CDR3 DNA sequence: TGTGCCAGCAGTTCGGACAGGTTCATAGGCTACACCTTC.